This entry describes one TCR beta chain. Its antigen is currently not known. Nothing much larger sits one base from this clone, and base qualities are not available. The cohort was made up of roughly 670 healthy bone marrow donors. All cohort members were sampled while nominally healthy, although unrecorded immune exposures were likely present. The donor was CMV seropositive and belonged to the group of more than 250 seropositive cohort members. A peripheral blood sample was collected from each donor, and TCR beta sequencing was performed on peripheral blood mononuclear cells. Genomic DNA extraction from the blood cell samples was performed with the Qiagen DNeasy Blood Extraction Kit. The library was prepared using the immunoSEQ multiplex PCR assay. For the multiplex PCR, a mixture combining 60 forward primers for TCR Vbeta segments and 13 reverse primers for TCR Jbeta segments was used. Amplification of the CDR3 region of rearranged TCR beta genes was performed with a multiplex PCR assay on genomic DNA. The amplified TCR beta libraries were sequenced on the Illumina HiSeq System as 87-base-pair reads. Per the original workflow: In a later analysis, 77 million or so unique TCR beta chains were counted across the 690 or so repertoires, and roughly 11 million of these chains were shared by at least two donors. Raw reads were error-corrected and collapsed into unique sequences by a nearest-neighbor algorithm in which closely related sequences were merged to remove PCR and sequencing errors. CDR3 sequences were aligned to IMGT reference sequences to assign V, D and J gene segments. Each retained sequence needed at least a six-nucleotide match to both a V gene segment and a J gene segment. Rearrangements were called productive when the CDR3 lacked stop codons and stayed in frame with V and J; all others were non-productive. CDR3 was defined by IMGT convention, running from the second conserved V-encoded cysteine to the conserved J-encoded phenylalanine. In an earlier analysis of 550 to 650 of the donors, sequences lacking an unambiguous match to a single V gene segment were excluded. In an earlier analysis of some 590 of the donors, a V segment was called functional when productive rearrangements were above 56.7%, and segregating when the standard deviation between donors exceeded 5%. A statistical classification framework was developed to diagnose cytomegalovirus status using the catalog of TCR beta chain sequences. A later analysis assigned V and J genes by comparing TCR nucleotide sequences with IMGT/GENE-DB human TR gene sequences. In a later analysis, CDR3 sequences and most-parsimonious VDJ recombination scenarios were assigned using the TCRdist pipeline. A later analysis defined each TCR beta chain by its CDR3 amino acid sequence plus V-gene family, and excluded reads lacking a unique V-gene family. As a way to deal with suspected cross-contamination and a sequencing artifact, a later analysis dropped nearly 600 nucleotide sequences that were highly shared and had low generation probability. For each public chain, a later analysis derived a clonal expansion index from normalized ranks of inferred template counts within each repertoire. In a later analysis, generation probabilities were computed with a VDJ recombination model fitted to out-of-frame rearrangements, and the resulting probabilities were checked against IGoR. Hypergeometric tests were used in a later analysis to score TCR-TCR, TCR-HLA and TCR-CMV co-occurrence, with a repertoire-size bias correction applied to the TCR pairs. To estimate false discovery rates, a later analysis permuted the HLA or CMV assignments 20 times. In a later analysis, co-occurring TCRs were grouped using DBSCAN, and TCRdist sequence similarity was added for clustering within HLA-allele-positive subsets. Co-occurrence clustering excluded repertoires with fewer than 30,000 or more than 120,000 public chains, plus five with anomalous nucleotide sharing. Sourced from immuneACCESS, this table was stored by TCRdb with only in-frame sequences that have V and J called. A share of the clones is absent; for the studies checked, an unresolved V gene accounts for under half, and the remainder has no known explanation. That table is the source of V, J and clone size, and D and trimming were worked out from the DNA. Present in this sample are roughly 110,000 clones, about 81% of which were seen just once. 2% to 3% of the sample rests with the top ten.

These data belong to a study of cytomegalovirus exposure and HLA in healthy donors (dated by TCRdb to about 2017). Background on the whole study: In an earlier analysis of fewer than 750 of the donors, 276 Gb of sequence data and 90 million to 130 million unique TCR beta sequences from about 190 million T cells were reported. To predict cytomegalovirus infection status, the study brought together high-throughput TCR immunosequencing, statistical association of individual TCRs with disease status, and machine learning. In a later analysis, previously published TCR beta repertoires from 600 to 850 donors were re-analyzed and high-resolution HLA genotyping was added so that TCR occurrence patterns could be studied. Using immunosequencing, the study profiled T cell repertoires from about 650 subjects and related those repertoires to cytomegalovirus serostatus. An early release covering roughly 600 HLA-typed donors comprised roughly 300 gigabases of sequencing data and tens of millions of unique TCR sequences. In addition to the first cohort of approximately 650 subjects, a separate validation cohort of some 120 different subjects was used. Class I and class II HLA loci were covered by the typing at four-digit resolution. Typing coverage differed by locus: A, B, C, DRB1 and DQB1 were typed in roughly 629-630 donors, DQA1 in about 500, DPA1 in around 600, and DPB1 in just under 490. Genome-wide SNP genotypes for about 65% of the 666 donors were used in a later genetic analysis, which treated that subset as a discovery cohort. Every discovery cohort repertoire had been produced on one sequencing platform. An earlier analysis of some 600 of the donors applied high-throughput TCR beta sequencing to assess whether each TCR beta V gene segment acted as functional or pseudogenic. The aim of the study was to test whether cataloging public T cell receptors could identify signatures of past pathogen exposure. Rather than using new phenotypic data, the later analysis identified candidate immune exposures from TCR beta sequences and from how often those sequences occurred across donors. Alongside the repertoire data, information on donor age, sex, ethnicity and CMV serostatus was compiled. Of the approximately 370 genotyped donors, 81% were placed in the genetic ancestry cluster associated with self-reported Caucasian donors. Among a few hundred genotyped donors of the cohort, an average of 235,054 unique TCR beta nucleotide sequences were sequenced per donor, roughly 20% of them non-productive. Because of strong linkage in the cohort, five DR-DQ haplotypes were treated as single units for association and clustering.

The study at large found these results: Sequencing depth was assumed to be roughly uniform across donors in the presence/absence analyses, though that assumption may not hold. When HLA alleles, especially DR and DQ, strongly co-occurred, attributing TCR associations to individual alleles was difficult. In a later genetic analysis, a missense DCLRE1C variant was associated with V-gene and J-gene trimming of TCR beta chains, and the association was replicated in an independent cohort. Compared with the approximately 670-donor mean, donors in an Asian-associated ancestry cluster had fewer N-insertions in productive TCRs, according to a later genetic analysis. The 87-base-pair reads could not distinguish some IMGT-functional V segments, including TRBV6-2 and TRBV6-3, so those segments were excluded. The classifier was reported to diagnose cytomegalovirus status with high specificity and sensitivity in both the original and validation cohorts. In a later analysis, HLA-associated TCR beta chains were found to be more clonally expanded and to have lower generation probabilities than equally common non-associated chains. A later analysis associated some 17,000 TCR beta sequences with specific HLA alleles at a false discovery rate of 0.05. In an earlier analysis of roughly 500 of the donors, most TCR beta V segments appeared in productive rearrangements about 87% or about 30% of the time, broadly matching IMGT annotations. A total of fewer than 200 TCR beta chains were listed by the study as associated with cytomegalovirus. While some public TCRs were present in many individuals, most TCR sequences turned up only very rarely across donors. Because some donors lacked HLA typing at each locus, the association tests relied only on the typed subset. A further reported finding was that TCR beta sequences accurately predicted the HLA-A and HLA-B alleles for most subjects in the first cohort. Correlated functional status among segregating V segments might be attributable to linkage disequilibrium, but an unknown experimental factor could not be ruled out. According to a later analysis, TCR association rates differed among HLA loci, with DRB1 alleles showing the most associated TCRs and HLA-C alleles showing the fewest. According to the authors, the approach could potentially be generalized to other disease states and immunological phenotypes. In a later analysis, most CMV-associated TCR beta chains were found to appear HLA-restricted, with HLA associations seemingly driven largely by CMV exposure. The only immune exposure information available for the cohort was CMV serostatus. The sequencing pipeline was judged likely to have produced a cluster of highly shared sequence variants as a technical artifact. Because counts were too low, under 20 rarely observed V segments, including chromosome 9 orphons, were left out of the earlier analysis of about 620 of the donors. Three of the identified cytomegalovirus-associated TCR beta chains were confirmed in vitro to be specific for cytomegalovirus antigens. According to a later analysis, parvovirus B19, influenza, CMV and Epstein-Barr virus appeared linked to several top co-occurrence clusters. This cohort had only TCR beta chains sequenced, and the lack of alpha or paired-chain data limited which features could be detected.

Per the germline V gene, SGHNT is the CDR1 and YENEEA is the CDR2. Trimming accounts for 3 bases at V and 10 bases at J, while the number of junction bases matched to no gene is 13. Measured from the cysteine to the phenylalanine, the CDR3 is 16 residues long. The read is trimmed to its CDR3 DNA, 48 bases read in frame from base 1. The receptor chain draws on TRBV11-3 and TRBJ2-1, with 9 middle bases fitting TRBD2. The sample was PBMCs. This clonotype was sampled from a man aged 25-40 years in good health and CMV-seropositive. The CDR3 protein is CASSFSIISGGQEQFF. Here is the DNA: TGTGCCAGCAGCTTTAGTATTATTAGCGGGGGCCAAGAGCAGTTCTTC.